A selection of T cell receptor beta chains follows, all from one sample in a study of cytomegalovirus exposure and HLA in healthy donors. Here immunoSEQ multiplex PCR was the method, and the copy in TCRdb shows in-frame clones only, minus some. Of about 140,000 clones in the sample, 75% to 90% were seen once. Sequenced input: PBMCs. These receptors were obtained from a man aged 35 to 55 in good health and CMV-seronegative. The CDR3 runs from the conserved cysteine through the conserved F or W. D genes are given only for firm matches. Clone size appears in some rows only: once, few, many, or a class for an expanded clone.

j_call	v_call	clone_size	d_call	cdr3_nt	cdr3_aa
TRBJ2-7	TRBV5-1	NA	NA	TGCGCCAGCAGCCAACAGGGGGGGCACTACGAGCAGTACTTC	CASSQQGGHYEQYF
TRBJ2-1	TRBV10-3	NA	NA	TGTGCCATCAGTGAGTCCGGTCGCCTAGCGGAGCAGTTCTTC	CAISESGRLAEQFF
TRBJ2-3	TRBV30	NA	TRBD2	TGTGCCTGGAGTGCGGGCCGGCGGGGGGGACGAGATACGCAGTATTTT	CAWSAGRRGGRDTQYF
TRBJ2-2	TRBV10-2	once	NA	TGCGCCAGCAGTGATTCGGACATACCGAGGTCCGGGGAGCTGTTTTTT	CASSDSDIPRSGELFF
TRBJ2-3	TRBV19	NA	TRBD2	TGTGCCACCCGGACTAGCGGGGGGCAAACCACAGATACGCAGTATTTT	CATRTSGGQTTDTQYF
TRBJ2-7	TRBV14	NA	TRBD1	TGTGCCAGCAGCCTCGGACAGGGGACCGAGCAGTACTTC	CASSLGQGTEQYF
TRBJ2-1	TRBV6-5	once	NA	TGTGCCAGCAGTTACGGGAGGAGCTCCTACAATGAGCAGTTCTTC	CASSYGRSSYNEQFF
TRBJ1-2	TRBV7-2	NA	NA	TGTGCCAGCACCCACTACGGTTCAGGCTACACCTTC	CASTHYGSGYTF
TRBJ1-1	TRBV14	NA	NA	TGTGCCAGCAGCCAAGATCCCGCAGGGGTCGCTGAAGCTTTCTTT	CASSQDPAGVAEAFF
TRBJ1-6	TRBV30	NA	TRBD1	TGTGCCTGGAGTTCAGGCAGGGGGCAGTCCATAGGGAATTCACCCCTCCACTTT	CAWSSGRGQSIGNSPLHF
TRBJ2-7	TRBV7-2	NA	TRBD2	TGTGCCAGCAGCTACAAGACTAGCGGGGGTGGCGAGCAGTACTTC	CASSYKTSGGGEQYF
TRBJ1-2	TRBV5-6	NA	TRBD1	TGTGCCAGCAGCTCTCCCGGACAGGGGGCAGATGGCTACACCTTC	CASSSPGQGADGYTF
TRBJ1-2	TRBV18	NA	NA	TGTGCCAGCTCACAACAGCTTAACTATGGCTACACCTTC	CASSQQLNYGYTF
TRBJ2-3	TRBV7-9	NA	TRBD1	TGTGCCAGCAGCCCGGGACAGGGGCGCACAGATACGCAGTATTTT	CASSPGQGRTDTQYF
TRBJ2-5	TRBV19	NA	NA	TGTGCCAGTAGTGCCACCTATGAGACCCAGTACTTC	CASSATYETQYF
TRBJ1-1	TRBV5-1	NA	TRBD1	TGCGCCAGCAGCACGGGACAGAAGAACACTGAAGCTTTCTTT	CASSTGQKNTEAFF
TRBJ1-5	TRBV29-1	NA	NA	TGCAGCGTCTCCCCCGGACTCCGAGATCAGCCCCAGCATTTT	CSVSPGLRDQPQHF
TRBJ1-1	TRBV9	NA	NA	TGTGCCAGCAGCGTAGGGGGACTGCTGAACACTGAAGCTTTCTTT	CASSVGGLLNTEAFF
TRBJ1-1	TRBV4-1	NA	NA	TGCGCCAGCAGCCAGGACACAGGAAAGTCGAGAGCTTTCTTT	CASSQDTGKSRAFF
TRBJ1-1	TRBV5-5	NA	NA	TGTGCCAGCGCCCCAGAATGGCAGAACACTGAAGCTTTCTTT	CASAPEWQNTEAFF
TRBJ2-1	TRBV4-3	NA	TRBD2	TGCGCCAGCAGCCAGGATAGCGGGGGAGGCAATGAGCAGTTCTTC	CASSQDSGGGNEQFF
TRBJ1-2	TRBV14	NA	NA	TGTGCCAGCAGCCCGGGACTTAACTATGGCTACACCTTC	CASSPGLNYGYTF
TRBJ1-5	TRBV6-6	NA	TRBD1	TGTGCCAGCTCCCTTACCGGGACAGGGAGCAATCAGCCCCAGCATTTT	CASSLTGTGSNQPQHF
TRBJ2-5	TRBV19	few	NA	TGTGCCAGTAGTATTTTAACCGGGTCGAATGTGGGGACCCAGTACTTC	CASSILTGSNVGTQYF
TRBJ2-5	TRBV7-3	NA	TRBD2	TGTGCCAGCAGCTTACGGGGGGGAGAGACCCAGTACTTC	CASSLRGGETQYF
TRBJ2-1	TRBV5-1	NA	TRBD2	TGCGCCAGCAGCTCCTTAGCGGGAGATGAGCAGTTCTTC	CASSSLAGDEQFF
TRBJ2-7	TRBV30	NA	TRBD1	TGTGCCTGGAGTTCAGGGGGAAGAGGGAGCGGAGACGAGCAGTACTTC	CAWSSGGRGSGDEQYF
TRBJ1-2	TRBV27	NA	NA	TGTGCCAGCAGTGATCGACGGCGGGGGCGAGGCTCTACTAACTATGGCTACACCTTC	CASSDRRRGRGSTNYGYTF
TRBJ2-1	TRBV2	NA	TRBD1	TGTGCCAGCAGTGAAGGGACAGGAACCTACAATGAGCAGTTCTTC	CASSEGTGTYNEQFF
TRBJ2-7	TRBV5-1	NA	TRBD1	TGCGCCAGCAGCCGCCGGACAGGGGACGAGCAGTACTTC	CASSRRTGDEQYF
TRBJ1-1	TRBV28	once	TRBD1	TGTGCCAGCAGTTTTCCCGGACAGGGTAACACTGAAGCTTTCTTT	CASSFPGQGNTEAFF
TRBJ1-2	TRBV7-9	NA	NA	TGTGCCAGCAGCTTAGTACTCTCCTATGGCTACACCTTC	CASSLVLSYGYTF